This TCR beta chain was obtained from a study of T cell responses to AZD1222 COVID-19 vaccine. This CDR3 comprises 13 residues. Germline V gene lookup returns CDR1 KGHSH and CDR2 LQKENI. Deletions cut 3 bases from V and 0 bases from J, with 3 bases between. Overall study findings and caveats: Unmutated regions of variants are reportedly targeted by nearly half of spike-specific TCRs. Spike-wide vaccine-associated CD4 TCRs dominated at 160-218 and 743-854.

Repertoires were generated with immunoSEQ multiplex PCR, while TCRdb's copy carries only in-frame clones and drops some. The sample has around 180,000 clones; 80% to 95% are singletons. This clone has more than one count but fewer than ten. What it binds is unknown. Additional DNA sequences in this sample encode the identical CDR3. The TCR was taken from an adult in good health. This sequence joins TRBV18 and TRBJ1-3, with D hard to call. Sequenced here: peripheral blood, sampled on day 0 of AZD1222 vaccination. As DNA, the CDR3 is TGTGCCAGCTCACCGACCTCTGGAAACACCATATATTTT. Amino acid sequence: CASSPTSGNTIYF.